This is a list of T cell receptor beta chains from one sample in a study of blood T cell repertoires in COVID-19. Method: immunoSEQ multiplex PCR; TCRdb's copy keeps in-frame clones and lacks some. Of roughly 53,000 clones in the sample, around 86% are singletons; the top ten hold around 5%. Sequencing was carried out using peripheral blood. The receptors were sampled from a man aged 35 to 55 with active COVID-19. CDR3s include the opening cysteine and the closing phenylalanine or tryptophan. The order of the fields is D gene, V gene, J gene, clone size, CDR3 DNA, CDR3 protein. A D gene is named only where the DNA matches it firmly. Clone size is given for some rows only: seen once, a few or many times, or a class if the clone is expanded.

D gene: TRBD1; V gene: TRBV28; J gene: TRBJ2-5; clone size: few; CDR3 DNA: TGTGCCAGCAGATCCGGGACAGGGGGTGTCAGGGAGACCCAGTACTTC; CDR3 protein: CASRSGTGGVRETQYF
D gene: .; V gene: TRBV10-3; J gene: TRBJ2-7; clone size: .; CDR3 DNA: TGTGCCATCAGTGTGGGCCTACGAGAACAGTACTTC; CDR3 protein: CAISVGLREQYF
D gene: .; V gene: TRBV28; J gene: TRBJ2-7; clone size: .; CDR3 DNA: TGTGCCAGCAGTTTAGGAGGGCTAGGCTACGAGCAGTACTTC; CDR3 protein: CASSLGGLGYEQYF
D gene: TRBD2; V gene: TRBV9; J gene: TRBJ2-7; clone size: once; CDR3 DNA: TGTGCCAGCAGCGTAGGTGGTGGGGGGGACTACGAGCAGTACTTC; CDR3 protein: CASSVGGGGDYEQYF
D gene: TRBD1; V gene: TRBV19; J gene: TRBJ1-5; clone size: .; CDR3 DNA: TGTGCCAGTAGTATAATCAAAAGGACAGGGAACAATCAGCCCCAGCATTTT; CDR3 protein: CASSIIKRTGNNQPQHF
D gene: .; V gene: TRBV5-1; J gene: TRBJ2-5; clone size: .; CDR3 DNA: TGCGCCAGCAGCTTGGCCGGGGTGGGCCAAGAGACCCAGTACTTC; CDR3 protein: CASSLAGVGQETQYF
D gene: .; V gene: TRBV21-1; J gene: TRBJ2-7; clone size: .; CDR3 DNA: TGTGCCAGCATCCCGGGACTAGCGGGGAACGAGCAGTACTTC; CDR3 protein: CASIPGLAGNEQYF
D gene: TRBD2; V gene: TRBV3-1/TRBV3-2; J gene: TRBJ2-1; clone size: .; CDR3 DNA: TGTGCCAGCAGCCAAGTAGGGACTAGCTCATACTCCTACAATGAGCAGTTCTTC; CDR3 protein: CASSQVGTSSYSYNEQFF
D gene: .; V gene: TRBV18; J gene: TRBJ2-1; clone size: .; CDR3 DNA: TGTGCCAGCTCACCCGGACAGCCGCCCTACAATGAGCAGTTCTTC; CDR3 protein: CASSPGQPPYNEQFF
D gene: .; V gene: TRBV12-3/TRBV12-4; J gene: TRBJ1-1; clone size: .; CDR3 DNA: TGTGCCAGCACTTCCTTCGGGGACACTGAAGCTTTCTTT; CDR3 protein: CASTSFGDTEAFF
D gene: .; V gene: TRBV5-1; J gene: TRBJ1-2; clone size: once; CDR3 DNA: TGCGCCAGCAGCTTGAATCGGGTATCCTATGGCTACACCTTC; CDR3 protein: CASSLNRVSYGYTF
D gene: .; V gene: TRBV3-1/TRBV3-2; J gene: TRBJ2-7; clone size: .; CDR3 DNA: TGTGCCAGCAGCCAAGATCGGAACACGCGGGCCTACGAGCAGTACTTC; CDR3 protein: CASSQDRNTRAYEQYF
D gene: TRBD2; V gene: TRBV7-2; J gene: TRBJ2-7; clone size: .; CDR3 DNA: TGTGCCAGCAGCTACAGGACTAGCGGCTACGAGCAGTACTTC; CDR3 protein: CASSYRTSGYEQYF
D gene: .; V gene: TRBV28; J gene: TRBJ1-1; clone size: .; CDR3 DNA: TGTGCCAGCCGCCGGGAGGGGCCCCCTTTCACGAACACTGAAGCTTTCTTT; CDR3 protein: CASRREGPPFTNTEAFF
D gene: TRBD1; V gene: TRBV10-1; J gene: TRBJ2-7; clone size: .; CDR3 DNA: TGCGCCAGCAGTGGGGGGACAGACGGTTACGAGCAGTACTTC; CDR3 protein: CASSGGTDGYEQYF
D gene: TRBD2; V gene: TRBV11-2; J gene: TRBJ2-5; clone size: .; CDR3 DNA: TGTGCCAGCAGCTTTAGCGGGAGTGGAGAGACCCAGTACTTC; CDR3 protein: CASSFSGSGETQYF
D gene: .; V gene: TRBV11-2; J gene: TRBJ2-2; clone size: few; CDR3 DNA: TGTGCCAGCAGCTCCCCTCGACAAAGGACAGCAAACACCGGGGAGCTGTTTTTT; CDR3 protein: CASSSPRQRTANTGELFF
D gene: .; V gene: TRBV7-2; J gene: TRBJ1-1; clone size: .; CDR3 DNA: TGTGCCAGCAGCTTAAACAGGAACACTGAAGCTTTCTTT; CDR3 protein: CASSLNRNTEAFF
D gene: .; V gene: TRBV5-1; J gene: TRBJ1-1; clone size: .; CDR3 DNA: TGCGCCAGCTCCAACTTCAGGAGGCCCACTGAAGCTTTCTTT; CDR3 protein: CASSNFRRPTEAFF
D gene: .; V gene: TRBV10-3; J gene: TRBJ2-7; clone size: .; CDR3 DNA: TGTGCCATCAGGGCGGCATCCGAGCAGTACTTC; CDR3 protein: CAIRAASEQYF
D gene: .; V gene: TRBV7-8; J gene: TRBJ2-6; clone size: .; CDR3 DNA: TGTGCCAGCAGCTACGGACAGGGAGGGGCTGGGGCCAACGTCCTGACTTTC; CDR3 protein: CASSYGQGGAGANVLTF
D gene: TRBD2; V gene: TRBV2; J gene: TRBJ2-3; clone size: .; CDR3 DNA: TGTGCCAGCAGTGACGGGAGGGCCCCAGATACGCAGTATTTT; CDR3 protein: CASSDGRAPDTQYF
D gene: TRBD1; V gene: TRBV27; J gene: TRBJ2-1; clone size: .; CDR3 DNA: TGTGCCAGCAGTTTGGGGACAGGGTCCTACAATGAGCAGTTCTTC; CDR3 protein: CASSLGTGSYNEQFF
D gene: .; V gene: TRBV5-5; J gene: TRBJ1-1; clone size: once; CDR3 DNA: TGTGCCAGCAGGTCCCGCGGGGGGGACACTGAAGCTTTCTTT; CDR3 protein: CASRSRGGDTEAFF
D gene: .; V gene: TRBV7-2; J gene: TRBJ1-5; clone size: .; CDR3 DNA: TGTGCCAGCAGCCTTGACGGGTATAGCAATCAGCCCCAGCATTTT; CDR3 protein: CASSLDGYSNQPQHF
D gene: .; V gene: TRBV13; J gene: TRBJ2-7; clone size: .; CDR3 DNA: TGTGCCAGCAGCGCTTCCACGTTCGCGTCTGCCTACGAGCAGTACTTC; CDR3 protein: CASSASTFASAYEQYF
D gene: TRBD2; V gene: TRBV6-2/TRBV6-3; J gene: TRBJ2-7; clone size: few; CDR3 DNA: TGTGCCAGCAGTTATACTAGCGGGAGGGCCCTCGGCGCTCAGGAGCAGTACTTC; CDR3 protein: CASSYTSGRALGAQEQYF
D gene: .; V gene: TRBV9; J gene: TRBJ1-3; clone size: .; CDR3 DNA: TGTGCCAGCAGCGTAGCTTCCGGGGCTGGAAACACCATATATTTT; CDR3 protein: CASSVASGAGNTIYF
D gene: TRBD1; V gene: TRBV19; J gene: TRBJ1-1; clone size: .; CDR3 DNA: TGTGCCAGTAGTTCGGACAGGGTTTACCAAGATCATGCTTTCTTT; CDR3 protein: CASSSDRVYQDHAFF
D gene: TRBD2; V gene: TRBV28; J gene: TRBJ2-4; clone size: few; CDR3 DNA: TGTGCCAGCAGTTTCCCCGGGGGGGAAGACATTCAGTACTTC; CDR3 protein: CASSFPGGEDIQYF
D gene: TRBD1; V gene: TRBV19; J gene: TRBJ1-5; clone size: .; CDR3 DNA: TGTGCCAGTACTGGGACAGGGAATCAGCCCCAGCATTTT; CDR3 protein: CASTGTGNQPQHF
D gene: .; V gene: TRBV12-3/TRBV12-4; J gene: TRBJ2-1; clone size: .; CDR3 DNA: TGTGCCAGCAGCCCAGCAGGGTTTCAGCCGTTCTTC; CDR3 protein: CASSPAGFQPFF
D gene: TRBD2; V gene: TRBV24-1; J gene: TRBJ2-5; clone size: once; CDR3 DNA: TGTGCCACCAGTGATTTGAGCGGGAATCAAGAGACCCAGTACTTC; CDR3 protein: CATSDLSGNQETQYF
D gene: .; V gene: TRBV7-2; J gene: TRBJ1-6; clone size: .; CDR3 DNA: TGTGCCAGCAGCTTAAGTTCGGGGGGTTCACCCCTCCACTTT; CDR3 protein: CASSLSSGGSPLHF
D gene: .; V gene: TRBV6-1; J gene: TRBJ1-3; clone size: .; CDR3 DNA: TGTGCCAGCAGTGATGGAGGGTCTGGAAACACCATATATTTT; CDR3 protein: CASSDGGSGNTIYF
D gene: .; V gene: TRBV7-2; J gene: TRBJ1-6; clone size: .; CDR3 DNA: TGTGCCAGCAGCTTTGCCCTTAGTACTTCACCCCTCCACTTT; CDR3 protein: CASSFALSTSPLHF
D gene: .; V gene: TRBV5-8; J gene: TRBJ1-5; clone size: .; CDR3 DNA: TGTGCCAGCAGAAAAGTCCGGGACTGGTATAGCAATCAGCCCCAGCATTTT; CDR3 protein: CASRKVRDWYSNQPQHF
D gene: TRBD1; V gene: TRBV7-2; J gene: TRBJ1-3; clone size: .; CDR3 DNA: TGTGCCAGCAGCTGGGACAGGGTAGTATCAGGAAACACCATATATTTT; CDR3 protein: CASSWDRVVSGNTIYF
D gene: .; V gene: TRBV12-3/TRBV12-4; J gene: TRBJ2-2; clone size: .; CDR3 DNA: TGTGCCAGCAGAAAACAGGGAACCGGGGAGCTGTTTTTT; CDR3 protein: CASRKQGTGELFF
D gene: TRBD2; V gene: TRBV9; J gene: TRBJ2-2; clone size: once; CDR3 DNA: TGTGCCAGCACCGGACTAGCGGGAGGGCCGATCGGGGAGCTGTTTTTT; CDR3 protein: CASTGLAGGPIGELFF
D gene: TRBD2; V gene: TRBV10-3; J gene: TRBJ2-7; clone size: .; CDR3 DNA: TGTGCCATCAGGGTAGCGGGGAACTACGAGCAGTACTTC; CDR3 protein: CAIRVAGNYEQYF
D gene: .; V gene: TRBV15; J gene: TRBJ1-4; clone size: .; CDR3 DNA: TGTGCCACCAGCAGCCCACGGGGAAGGAATGAAAAACTGTTTTTT; CDR3 protein: CATSSPRGRNEKLFF
D gene: .; V gene: TRBV5-4; J gene: TRBJ2-2; clone size: .; CDR3 DNA: TGTGCCAGCAGCTTGTTCCCACAGGCGAACACCGGGGAGCTGTTTTTT; CDR3 protein: CASSLFPQANTGELFF
D gene: .; V gene: TRBV29-1; J gene: TRBJ2-5; clone size: once; CDR3 DNA: TGCAGCGTCGGGGAGGCAGTTCAAGAGACCCAGTACTTC; CDR3 protein: CSVGEAVQETQYF
D gene: TRBD1; V gene: TRBV6-5; J gene: TRBJ2-7; clone size: .; CDR3 DNA: TGTGCCAGCAGTAGGGACAGGGACTACGAGCAGTACTTC; CDR3 protein: CASSRDRDYEQYF
D gene: .; V gene: TRBV10-3; J gene: TRBJ1-6; clone size: medium-sized; CDR3 DNA: TGTGCCATCAGCTTGGACAGTAATTCACCCCTCCACTTT; CDR3 protein: CAISLDSNSPLHF
D gene: .; V gene: TRBV27; J gene: TRBJ2-7; clone size: .; CDR3 DNA: TGTGCCAGCAGTTTAAACCGGGACACCTACGAGCAGTACTTC; CDR3 protein: CASSLNRDTYEQYF
D gene: TRBD2; V gene: TRBV19; J gene: TRBJ2-3; clone size: .; CDR3 DNA: TGTGCCAGTAGCCACGGGAGGGGGGGCACAGATACGCAGTATTTT; CDR3 protein: CASSHGRGGTDTQYF
D gene: TRBD2; V gene: TRBV5-4; J gene: TRBJ2-1; clone size: .; CDR3 DNA: TGTGCCAGCAGCTCCTTCAGCGGGAGGAATATTTACAATGAGCAGTTCTTC; CDR3 protein: CASSSFSGRNIYNEQFF
D gene: .; V gene: TRBV11-3; J gene: TRBJ2-5; clone size: once; CDR3 DNA: TGTGCCAGCAGCCGGGAGGGGGCAAGAGGAGAGACCCAGTACTTC; CDR3 protein: CASSREGARGETQYF
D gene: TRBD1; V gene: TRBV24-1; J gene: TRBJ2-7; clone size: .; CDR3 DNA: TGTGCCACCAGTGATCCCGGACAGGGGATAGGAGAGCAGTACTTC; CDR3 protein: CATSDPGQGIGEQYF
D gene: .; V gene: TRBV10-3; J gene: TRBJ1-1; clone size: .; CDR3 DNA: TGTGCCATCAGTGACTACAGGGAAAGGGCGGCTGAAGCTTTCTTT; CDR3 protein: CAISDYRERAAEAFF
D gene: TRBD2; V gene: TRBV11-2; J gene: TRBJ2-1; clone size: .; CDR3 DNA: TGTGCCAGCAGCCTCGGGACTAGTAGAATCAATGAGCAGTTCTTC; CDR3 protein: CASSLGTSRINEQFF
D gene: TRBD2; V gene: TRBV6-6; J gene: TRBJ2-3; clone size: .; CDR3 DNA: TGTGCCAGCAGATCTAGCGGGAGCGCAGATACGCAGTATTTT; CDR3 protein: CASRSSGSADTQYF
D gene: .; V gene: TRBV15; J gene: TRBJ1-2; clone size: .; CDR3 DNA: TGTGCCACCAGCAGAGGAGGAGGAGAAGGCTACACCTTC; CDR3 protein: CATSRGGGEGYTF
D gene: .; V gene: TRBV30; J gene: TRBJ1-3; clone size: .; CDR3 DNA: TGTGCCTGGAACGCAGGGTACTCTGGAAACACCATATATTTT; CDR3 protein: CAWNAGYSGNTIYF
D gene: .; V gene: TRBV27; J gene: TRBJ1-1; clone size: .; CDR3 DNA: TGTGCCAGCCTAGGGGGATGGAAGGGGCGGCGTCGGAATACTGAAGCTTTCTTT; CDR3 protein: CASLGGWKGRRRNTEAFF